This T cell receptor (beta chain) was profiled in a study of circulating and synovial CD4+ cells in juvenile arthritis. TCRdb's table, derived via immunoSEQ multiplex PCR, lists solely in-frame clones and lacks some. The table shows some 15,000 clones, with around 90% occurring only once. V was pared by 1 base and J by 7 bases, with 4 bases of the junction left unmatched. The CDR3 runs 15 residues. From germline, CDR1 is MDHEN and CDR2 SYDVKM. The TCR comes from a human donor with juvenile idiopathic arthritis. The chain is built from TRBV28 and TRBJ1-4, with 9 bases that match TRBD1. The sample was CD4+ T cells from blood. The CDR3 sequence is CASSLLGTGREKLFF. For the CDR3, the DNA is TGTGCCAGCAGTTTATTAGGGACAGGGCGTGAAAAACTGTTTTTT.